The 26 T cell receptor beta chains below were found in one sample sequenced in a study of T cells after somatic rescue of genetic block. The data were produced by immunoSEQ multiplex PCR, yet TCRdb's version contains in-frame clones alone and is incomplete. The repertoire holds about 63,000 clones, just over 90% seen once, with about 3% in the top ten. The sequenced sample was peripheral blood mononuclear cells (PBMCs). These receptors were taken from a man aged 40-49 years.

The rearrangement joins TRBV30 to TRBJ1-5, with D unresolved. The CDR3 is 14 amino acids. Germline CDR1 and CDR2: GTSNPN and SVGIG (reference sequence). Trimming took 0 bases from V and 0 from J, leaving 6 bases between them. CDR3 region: CAWSVGNSNQPQHF. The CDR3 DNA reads TGTGCCTGGAGTGTTGGGAATAGCAATCAGCCCCAGCATTTT.

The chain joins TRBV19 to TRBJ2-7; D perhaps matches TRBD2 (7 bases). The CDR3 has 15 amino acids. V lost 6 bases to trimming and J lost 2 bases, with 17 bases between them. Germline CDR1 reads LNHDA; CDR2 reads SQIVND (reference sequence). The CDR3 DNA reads TGTGCCAGTAGATCAAACAGGGCGGGGGCCTACGAGCAGTACTTC. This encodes CASRSNRAGAYEQYF. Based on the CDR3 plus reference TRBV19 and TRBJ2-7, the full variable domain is DGGITQSPKYLFRKEGQNVTLSCEQNLNHDAMYWYRQDPGQGLRLIYYSQIVNDFQKGDIAEGYSVSREKKESFPLTVTSAQKNPTAFYLCASRSNRAGAYEQYFGPGTRLTVT.

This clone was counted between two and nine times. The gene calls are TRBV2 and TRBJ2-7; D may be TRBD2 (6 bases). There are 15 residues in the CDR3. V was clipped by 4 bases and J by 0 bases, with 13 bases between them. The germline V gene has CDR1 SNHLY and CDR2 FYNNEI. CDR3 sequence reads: CASSVAGRSSYEQYF. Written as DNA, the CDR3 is TGTGCCAGCAGTGTGGCGGGGAGGAGCTCCTACGAGCAGTACTTC.

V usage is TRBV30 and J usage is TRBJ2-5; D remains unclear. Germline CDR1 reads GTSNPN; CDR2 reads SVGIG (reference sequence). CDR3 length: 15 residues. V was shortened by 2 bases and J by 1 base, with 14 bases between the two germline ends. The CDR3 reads CAWSKGPAGQETQYF. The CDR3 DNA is TGTGCCTGGAGTAAGGGTCCGGCAGGCCAAGAGACCCAGTACTTC.

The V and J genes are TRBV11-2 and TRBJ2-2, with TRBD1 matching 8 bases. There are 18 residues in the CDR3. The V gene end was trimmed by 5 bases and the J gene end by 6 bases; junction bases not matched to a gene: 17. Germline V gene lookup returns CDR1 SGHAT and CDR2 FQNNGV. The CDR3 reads CASSRGTGGRFWAGELFF. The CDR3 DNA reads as TGTGCCAGCAGCCGGGGGACAGGAGGAAGGTTCTGGGCCGGGGAGCTGTTTTTT.

The CDR3 bases are TGTGCCATCAGTGCGAGTTTAGGGGGGAATGAGCAGTTCTTC. This gives the protein CAISASLGGNEQFF. The chain carries TRBV10-3 and TRBJ2-1; D tentatively fits TRBD1 or TRBD2 (6 bases each). CDR1 is ENHRY, CDR2 SYGVKD, per germline. V was shortened by 4 bases and J by 7 bases, with 14 bases between the two germline ends. The CDR3 spans 14 residues.

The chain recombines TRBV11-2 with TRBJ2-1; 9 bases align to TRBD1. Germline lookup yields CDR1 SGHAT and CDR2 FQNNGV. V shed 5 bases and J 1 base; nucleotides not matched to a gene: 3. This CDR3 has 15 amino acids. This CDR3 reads CASSPGTGSYNEQFF. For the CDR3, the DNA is TGTGCCAGCAGCCCCGGGACAGGGTCCTACAATGAGCAGTTCTTC.

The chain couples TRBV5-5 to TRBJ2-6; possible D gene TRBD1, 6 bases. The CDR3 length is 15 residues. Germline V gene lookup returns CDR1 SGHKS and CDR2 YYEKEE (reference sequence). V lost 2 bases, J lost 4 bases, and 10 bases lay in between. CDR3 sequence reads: CASSLRGTGANVLTF. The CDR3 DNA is TGTGCCAGCAGCTTAAGGGGGACCGGGGCCAACGTCCTGACTTTC. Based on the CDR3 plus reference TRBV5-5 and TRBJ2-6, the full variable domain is DAGVTQSPTHLIKTRGQQVTLRCSPISGHKSVSWYQQVLGQGPQFIFQYYEKEERGRGNFPDRFSARQFPNYSSELNVNALLLGDSALYLCASSLRGTGANVLTFGAGSRLTVL.

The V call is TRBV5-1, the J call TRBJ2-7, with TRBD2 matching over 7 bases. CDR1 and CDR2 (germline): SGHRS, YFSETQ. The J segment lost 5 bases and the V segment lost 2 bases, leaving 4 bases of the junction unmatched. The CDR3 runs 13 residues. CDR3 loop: CASSLSSGNEQYF. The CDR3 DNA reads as TGCGCCAGCAGCTTAAGCAGCGGGAACGAGCAGTACTTC.

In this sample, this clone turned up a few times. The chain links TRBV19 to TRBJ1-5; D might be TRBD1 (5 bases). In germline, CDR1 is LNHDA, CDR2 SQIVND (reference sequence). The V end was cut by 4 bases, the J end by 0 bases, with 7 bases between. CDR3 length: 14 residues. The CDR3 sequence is CASSRQNSNQPQHF. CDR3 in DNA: TGTGCCAGTAGTAGACAGAATAGCAATCAGCCCCAGCATTTT.

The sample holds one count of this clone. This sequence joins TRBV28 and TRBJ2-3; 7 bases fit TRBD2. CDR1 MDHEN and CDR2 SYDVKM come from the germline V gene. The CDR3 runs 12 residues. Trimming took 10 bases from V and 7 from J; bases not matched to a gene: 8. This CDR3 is CATREGRYTQYF. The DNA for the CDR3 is TGTGCCACCAGGGAGGGCCGGTATACGCAGTATTTT.

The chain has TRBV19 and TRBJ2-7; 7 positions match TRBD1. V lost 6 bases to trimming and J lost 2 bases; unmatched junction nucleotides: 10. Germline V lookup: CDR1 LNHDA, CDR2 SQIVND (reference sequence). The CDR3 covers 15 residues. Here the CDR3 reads CASSEGQVPTYEQYF. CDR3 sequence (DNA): TGTGCCAGTAGCGAAGGACAGGTACCCACCTACGAGCAGTACTTC.

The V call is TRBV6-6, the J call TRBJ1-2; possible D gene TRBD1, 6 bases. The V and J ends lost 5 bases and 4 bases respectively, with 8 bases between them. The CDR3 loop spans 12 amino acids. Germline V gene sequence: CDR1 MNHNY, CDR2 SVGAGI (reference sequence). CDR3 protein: CASSGGIYGYTF. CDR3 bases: TGTGCCAGCAGTGGGGGCATCTATGGCTACACCTTC.

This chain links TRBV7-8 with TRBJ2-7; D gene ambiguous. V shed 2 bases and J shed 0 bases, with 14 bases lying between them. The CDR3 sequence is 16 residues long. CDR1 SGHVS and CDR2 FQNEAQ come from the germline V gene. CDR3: CASSLSRAPLSYEQYF. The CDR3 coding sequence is TGTGCCAGCAGCTTAAGTAGGGCCCCCCTCTCCTACGAGCAGTACTTC.

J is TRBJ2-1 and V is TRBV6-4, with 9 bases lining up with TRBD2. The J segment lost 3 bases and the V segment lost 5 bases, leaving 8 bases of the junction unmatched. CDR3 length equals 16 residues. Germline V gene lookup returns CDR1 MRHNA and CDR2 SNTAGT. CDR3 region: CASSPVSGGYYNEQFF. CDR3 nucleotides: TGTGCCAGCAGTCCGGTTAGCGGGGGATACTACAATGAGCAGTTCTTC.

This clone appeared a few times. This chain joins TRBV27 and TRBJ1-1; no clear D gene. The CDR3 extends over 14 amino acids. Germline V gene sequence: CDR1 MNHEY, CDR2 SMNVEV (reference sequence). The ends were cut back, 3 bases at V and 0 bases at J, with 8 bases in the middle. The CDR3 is CASSFRRMNTEAFF. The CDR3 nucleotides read TGTGCCAGCAGTTTCCGACGAATGAACACTGAAGCTTTCTTT.

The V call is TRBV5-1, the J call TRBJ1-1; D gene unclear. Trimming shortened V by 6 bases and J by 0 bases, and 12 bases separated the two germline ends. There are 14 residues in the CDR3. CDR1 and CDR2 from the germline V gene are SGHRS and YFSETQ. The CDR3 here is CASKESEMNTEAFF. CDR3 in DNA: TGCGCCAGCAAAGAATCAGAAATGAACACTGAAGCTTTCTTT. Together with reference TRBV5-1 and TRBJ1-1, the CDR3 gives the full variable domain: KAGVTQTPRYLIKTRGQQVTLSCSPISGHRSVSWYQQTPGQGLQFLFEYFSETQRNKGNFPGRFSGRQFSNSRSEMNVSTLELGDSALYLCASKESEMNTEAFFGQGTRLTVV.

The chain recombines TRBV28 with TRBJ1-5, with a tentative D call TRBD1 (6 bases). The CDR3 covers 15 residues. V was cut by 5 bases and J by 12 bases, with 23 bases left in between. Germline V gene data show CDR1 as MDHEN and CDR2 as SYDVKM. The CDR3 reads CASSPRGGAPILQHF. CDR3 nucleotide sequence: TGTGCCAGCAGTCCTCGGGGGGGGGCCCCTATTCTCCAGCATTTT. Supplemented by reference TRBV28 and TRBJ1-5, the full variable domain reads DVKVTQSSRYLVKRTGEKVFLECVQDMDHENMFWYRQDPGLGLRLIYFSYDVKMKEKGDIPEGYSVSREKKERFSLILESASTNQTSMYLCASSPRGGAPILQHFGDGTRLSIL.

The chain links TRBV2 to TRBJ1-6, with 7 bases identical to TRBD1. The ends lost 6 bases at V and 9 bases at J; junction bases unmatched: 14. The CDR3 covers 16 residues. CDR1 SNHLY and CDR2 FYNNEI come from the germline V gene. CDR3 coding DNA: TGTGCCAGCAGGAGGGACAGCGCTCATTTAGGTTCACCCCTCCACTTT. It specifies CASRRDSAHLGSPLHF. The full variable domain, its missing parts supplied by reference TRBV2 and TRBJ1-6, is EPEVTQTPSHQVTQMGQEVILRCVPISNHLYFYWYRQILGQKVEFLVSFYNNEISEKSEIFDDQFSVERPDGSNFTLKIRSTKLEDSAMYFCASRRDSAHLGSPLHFGNGTRLTVT.

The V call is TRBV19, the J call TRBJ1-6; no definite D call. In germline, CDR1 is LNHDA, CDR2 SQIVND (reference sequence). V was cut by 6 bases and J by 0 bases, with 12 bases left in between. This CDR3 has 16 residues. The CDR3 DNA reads TGTGCCAGTAGGACTGACGTCGGCTCCTATAATTCACCCCTCCACTTT. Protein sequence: CASRTDVGSYNSPLHF.

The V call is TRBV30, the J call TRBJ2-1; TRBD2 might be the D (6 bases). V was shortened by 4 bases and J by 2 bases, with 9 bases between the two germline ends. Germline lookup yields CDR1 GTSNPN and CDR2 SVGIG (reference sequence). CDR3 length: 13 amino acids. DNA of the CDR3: TGTGCCTGGAAGGCGGGGCCCTACAATGAGCAGTTCTTC. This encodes CAWKAGPYNEQFF.

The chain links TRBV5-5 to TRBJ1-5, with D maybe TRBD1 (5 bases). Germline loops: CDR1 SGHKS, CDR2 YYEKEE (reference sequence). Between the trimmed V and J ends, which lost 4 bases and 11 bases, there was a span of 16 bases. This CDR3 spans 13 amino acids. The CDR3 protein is CASSQQADHAQHF. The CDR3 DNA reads TGTGCCAGCAGCCAACAGGCCGATCATGCCCAGCATTTT.

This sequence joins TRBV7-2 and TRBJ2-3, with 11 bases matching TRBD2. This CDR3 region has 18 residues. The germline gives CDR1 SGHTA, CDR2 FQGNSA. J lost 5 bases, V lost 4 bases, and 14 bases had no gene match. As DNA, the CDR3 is TGTGCCAGCAGCTCCTCAGGTAGCGGGAGGGCCCTCGTAGATACGCAGTATTTT. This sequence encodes CASSSSGSGRALVDTQYF.

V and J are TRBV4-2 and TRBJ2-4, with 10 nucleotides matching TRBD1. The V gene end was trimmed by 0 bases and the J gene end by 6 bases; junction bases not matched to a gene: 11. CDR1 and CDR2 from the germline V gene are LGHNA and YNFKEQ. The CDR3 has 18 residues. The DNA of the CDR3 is TGTGCCAGCAGCCAAGAACACGGGACAGGGGCCTATGGAAACATTCAGTACTTC. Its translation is CASSQEHGTGAYGNIQYF.

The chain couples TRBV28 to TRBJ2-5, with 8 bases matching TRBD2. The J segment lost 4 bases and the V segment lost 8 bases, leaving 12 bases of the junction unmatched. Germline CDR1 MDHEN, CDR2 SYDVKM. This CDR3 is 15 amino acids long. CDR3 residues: CASSTGGLAGETQYF. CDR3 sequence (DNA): TGTGCCAGCTCTACCGGAGGCCTAGCGGGAGAGACCCAGTACTTC.

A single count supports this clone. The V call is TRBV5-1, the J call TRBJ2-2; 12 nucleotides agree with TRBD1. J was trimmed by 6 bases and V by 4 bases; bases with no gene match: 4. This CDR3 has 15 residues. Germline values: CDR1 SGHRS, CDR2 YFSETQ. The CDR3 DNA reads TGCGCCAGCAGCCCGGGACAGGGGGCGGCCGGGGAGCTGTTTTTT. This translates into CASSPGQGAAGELFF.